A single sample is the source of the 11 T cell receptor beta chains below, sequenced in a study of T cells after yellow fever vaccination. From the 5' RACE reads, TCRdb called clonotypes with MiXCR, one entry per CDR3 protein. The sample holds 340,000 or so distinct CDR3 sequences, under 15% seen once. The source material was CD4+ T cells sorted from PBMCs, sampled 15 days after the yellow fever booster vaccination. The origin of the receptors is a man aged 18 to 29 who received the YFV17D yellow fever vaccine.

The V and J genes are TRBV7-6 and TRBJ1-1; D might be TRBD1 (5 bases). Germline-derived CDR1 and CDR2 are SGHVS and FNYEAQ. V was clipped by 5 bases and J by 5 bases, with 18 bases between them. CDR3 length: 15 amino acids. The chain's CDR3 is CASSPRGKGKTEAFF. The DNA of the CDR3 is TGTGCCAGCAGCCCCCGGGGGAAAGGAAAGACTGAAGCTTTCTTT.

This clonotype was counted ten times or more. The V and J genes are TRBV10-2 and TRBJ2-5; no reliable D call. The germline gives CDR1 WSHSY, CDR2 SAAADI. The ends were cut back, 8 bases at V and 5 bases at J, with 15 bases in the middle. The CDR3 loop spans 13 amino acids. The CDR3 DNA reads as TGCGCCAGCTCGGTTTCAGGCCGGGAGACCCAGTACTTC. Translated, it gives CASSVSGRETQYF.

The chain joins TRBV14 to TRBJ2-3, with no clear D. V lost 4 bases, J lost 8 bases, and 7 bases lay in between. The CDR3 runs 11 residues. Looked up from germline, CDR1 is SGHDN and CDR2 is FVKESK. CDR3 nucleotides: TGTGCCAGCAGCCGGGATCGTACGCAGTATTTT. Translated: CASSRDRTQYF.

This clonotype was observed a handful of times. The chain couples TRBV7-2 to TRBJ2-1, with a possible D match to TRBD1 (5 bases). This CDR3 contains 14 residues. The ends were cut back, 5 bases at V and 5 bases at J, with 13 bases in the middle. Germline lookup yields CDR1 SGHTA and CDR2 FQGNSA. CDR3 DNA sequence: TGTGCCAGCAGCCCCCAGGGTATAAACAATGAGCAGTTCTTC. Amino acid sequence: CASSPQGINNEQFF.

This clonotype was detected a few times. The chain combines TRBV12-3 or TRBV12-4 with TRBJ2-3; 7 nucleotides line up with TRBD2. The CDR3 sequence is 17 residues long. Trimming cost V 6 bases and J 1 base; bases outside gene matches: 13. The CDR3 is CASSYRGGGVGTDTQYF. DNA for the CDR3: TGTGCCAGCAGCTACCGAGGCGGGGGTGTCGGCACAGATACGCAGTATTTT.

This clonotype was found a few times. CDR3 sequence: CASSSGLAGITDTQYF. The CDR3 DNA sequence: TGTGCCAGCAGCTCAGGACTAGCGGGGATCACAGATACGCAGTATTTT. The chain couples TRBV7-2 to TRBJ2-3; 12 bases match TRBD2. Germline CDR1 SGHTA, CDR2 FQGNSA. The J segment lost 2 bases and the V segment lost 4 bases, leaving 4 bases of the junction unmatched. The CDR3 has 16 amino acids.

The sample holds a few counts of this clonotype. In nucleotides, the CDR3 is TGTGCCAGCATCAGGGGCTCCTACAATGAGCAGTTCTTC. The encoded protein is CASIRGSYNEQFF. The chain recombines TRBV28 with TRBJ2-1; a weak D match, TRBD1 (6 bases). Between the trimmed V and J ends, which lost 7 bases and 0 bases, there was a span of 7 bases. In germline, CDR1 is MDHEN, CDR2 SYDVKM. The CDR3 length is 13 residues.

This clonotype turned up a few times. The chain carries TRBV11-2 and TRBJ1-6, with a tentative D call TRBD1 (5 bases). This CDR3 contains 14 residues. CDR1 SGHAT and CDR2 FQNNGV come from the germline V gene. V dropped 0 bases and J dropped 10 bases, with 10 bases sitting between them. Here the CDR3 reads CASSLDLGESPLHF. CDR3 in DNA: TGTGCCAGCAGCTTAGATCTAGGGGAGTCACCCCTCCACTTT.

The chain couples TRBV4-3 to TRBJ2-1, with TRBD2 matching over 11 bases. Trimming took 0 bases from V and 4 from J; bases not matched to a gene: 5. CDR3 length equals 17 residues. Per the germline V gene, CDR1 is LGHNA and CDR2 is YSLEER. CDR3 region: CASSQDLGTSGYNEQFF. CDR3 sequence (DNA): TGCGCCAGCAGCCAAGATCTGGGGACTAGCGGTTACAATGAGCAGTTCTTC.

This clonotype showed up just a few times. The chain links TRBV5-1 to TRBJ1-3; no clear D. V was shortened by 0 bases and J by 3 bases, with 13 bases between the two germline ends. The CDR3 sequence is 16 residues long. CDR1 and CDR2 from the germline V gene are SGHRS and YFSETQ. The CDR3, as DNA: TGCGCCAGCAGCTTGGGCGGGTCGCCGGGTGGAAACACCATATATTTT. Its protein product is CASSLGGSPGGNTIYF.

This chain uses TRBV7-9 with TRBJ1-1; TRBD1 aligns across 7 bases. The CDR3 runs 16 residues. CDR1 SEHNR and CDR2 FQNEAQ come from the germline V gene (reference sequence). J gave up 3 bases and V 0 bases, and 7 bases lay outside the gene matches. The CDR3 region is CASSLANRGSDTEAFF. DNA for the CDR3: TGTGCCAGCAGCTTAGCGAACAGGGGATCGGACACTGAAGCTTTCTTT. Based on the CDR3 plus reference TRBV7-9 and TRBJ1-1, the full variable domain is DTGVSQNPRHKITKRGQNVTFRCDPISEHNRLYWYRQTLGQGPEFLTYFQNEAQLEKSRLLSDRFSAERPKGSFSTLEIQRTEQGDSAMYLCASSLANRGSDTEAFFGQGTRLTVV.